This TCR beta chain is drawn from a study of Graves' ophthalmopathy and Graves' hyperthyroidism (dated by TCRdb to the late 2010s). The study in broad terms: Peripheral blood samples were taken at the time of initial diagnosis, before any treatment was given. TCR beta repertoire signatures were used to distinguish Graves' ophthalmopathy from Graves' hyperthyroidism and to predict progression to ophthalmopathy. In total, approximately 130 blood samples were TCR-sequenced: fewer than 50 ophthalmopathy, under 85 hyperthyroidism and some 17 hyperthyroidism-to-ophthalmopathy patients. A discovery set of 95 to 100 patients (43 ophthalmopathy, 55 to 60 stable hyperthyroidism) was enrolled to explore V-J signatures distinguishing ophthalmopathy from hyperthyroidism. For independent validation, a separate cohort was made up of 18 hyperthyroidism patients plus 17 patients who later progressed from hyperthyroidism to ophthalmopathy. In about six hyperthyroidism patients, the T-cell repertoires found in thyroid tissue were compared with those found in blood. Once sampling was done, hyperthyroidism patients were given methimazole at a starting dose of 30 mg daily, while ophthalmopathy patients were given high-dose intravenous methylprednisolone.

For repertoire sequencing, the TCR beta CDR3 regions were amplified from RNA transcripts. HTBI primers and the Qiagen OneStep RT-PCR kit were used in a first-round RT-PCR, which was followed by a second-round multiplex PCR, size selection and purification. The libraries underwent paired-end sequencing with 100 bp reads on an Illumina HiSeq2000. In the source study's methods: SOAPnuke was used to process the reads, throwing out any read that had adapters, had uncalled bases, had a mean Phred below 15, or lacked an exact constant-primer or identifier match. High-quality paired reads were merged with COPE v1.2.5. Each unique nucleotide sequence was treated as a clonotype, and MiTCR v1.1 was used to align the clonotypes to the IMGT TRB V, D and J references. The analysis was limited to V-J combinations with a frequency above 0.0001, which together covered over 99% of the repertoires. For each V-J combination, a TCR clonal expansion and chaos score was defined as the ratio of F50 clonal expansion to chaos observed in the TCRdist matrix. Welch's t-statistics and random forest were used to narrow the features down to about a dozen V-J combinations, which were then fed into a naive Bayes classifier. The similarity between thyroid and blood repertoires was quantified using the Morisita-Horn index. TCRdb reran the public reads through fastp at Q25 and MiXCR, keeping productive beta chains. Each CDR3 protein gets just one entry, which takes the most common genes and DNA from the rows behind it. For this entry, the V and J calls and clone size follow TCRdb and not the study's own pipeline. The sample table shows under 400,000 distinct CDR3 sequences, and 17% are seen once. The ten largest clonotypes hold roughly an eighth of the sample.

The germline V gene provides CDR1 MNHNS and CDR2 SASEGT. V has 8 bases trimmed and J has 2 bases trimmed; junction bases matching no gene number 14. Reading from cysteine to phenylalanine, the CDR3 counts 17 amino acids. Only the CDR3 part of the read is kept: 51 bases, read in frame from the first base. Broad study findings and their caveats: Sample size was not predetermined statistically, and investigators were not blinded to group allocation. In validation, the model predicted ophthalmopathy progression with roughly 68% sensitivity and roughly 78% specificity; roughly 12 predicted patients were CT-confirmed with GO in a median of approximately six months. Most expanded thyroid clonotypes with a frequency above 0.001 also appeared in blood, which suggests that blood repertoires may reflect the immune response in the thyroid. Ophthalmopathy was separated from stable hyperthyroidism by the 13-signature model with about 90% sensitivity and around 81% specificity in cross-validation and with 80%/75% in the test set.

Patients with ophthalmopathy had moderately to severely active disease, with a Clinical Activity Score of 3 or more, a NOSPECS grade of 4 or more, and a disease duration of less than 3 months. Anyone with other autoimmune diseases, uncontrolled infections, pregnancy or lactation was excluded from the study. Diagnosis relied on clinical symptoms, serum thyroxine, TRAb, thyroid ultrasound and orbital computed tomography. Using Ficoll-Paque density gradient centrifugation, PBMCs were isolated from 9.5 to 10 ml of fresh peripheral blood. Total RNA was extracted using Trizol reagent, and RNA quality was checked on an Agilent 2100 Bioanalyzer. Remarks on this clonotype: Its antigen is unknown. Base quality data are lacking; no much larger clone is found one base away.

The rearranged chain carries TRBV6-1 and TRBJ1-3; 8 central bases correspond to TRBD1. This receptor was taken from an adult man with Graves' ophthalmopathy. The sequenced sample consisted of peripheral blood. The CDR3 sequence is CASSRRGQEKTGNTIYF. The DNA reads as follows: TGTGCCAGCTCCCGTCGGGGACAGGAAAAAACTGGAAACACCATATATTTT.